The source of this TCR beta chain is a study of cytotoxic CD8 clonotypes in ibrutinib-treated CLL. Study-level information: Some 10 relapsed/refractory, over 14 treatment-naive; roughly 18 IGHV unmutated.

Notes on this clone: What it binds is unknown.

Germline V gives CDR1 MDHEN, CDR2 SYDVKM. The ends were cut back, 1 base at V and 7 bases at J, with 11 bases in the middle. The CDR3 is made up of 14 amino acids. Overall study results and limits: Clonality, elevated at ibrutinib response, dropped back toward baseline at progression. The clonality rise at ibrutinib response reflected private clonotype expansion.

The table came from immunoSEQ multiplex PCR; TCRdb's copy has only in-frame clones and leaves some out. This table has 150,000 to 250,000 clones, about 72% appearing once. The chain employs TRBV28 and TRBJ2-1, with no clear D. This clonotype originated in a human donor with chronic lymphocytic leukemia. Here the sequenced sample was PBMCs, taken after 24 months of ibrutinib treatment. In DNA, the CDR3 is TGTGCCAGCAGTTTATTGACAACAAATAATGAGCAGTTCTTC. It encodes CASSLLTTNNEQFF.